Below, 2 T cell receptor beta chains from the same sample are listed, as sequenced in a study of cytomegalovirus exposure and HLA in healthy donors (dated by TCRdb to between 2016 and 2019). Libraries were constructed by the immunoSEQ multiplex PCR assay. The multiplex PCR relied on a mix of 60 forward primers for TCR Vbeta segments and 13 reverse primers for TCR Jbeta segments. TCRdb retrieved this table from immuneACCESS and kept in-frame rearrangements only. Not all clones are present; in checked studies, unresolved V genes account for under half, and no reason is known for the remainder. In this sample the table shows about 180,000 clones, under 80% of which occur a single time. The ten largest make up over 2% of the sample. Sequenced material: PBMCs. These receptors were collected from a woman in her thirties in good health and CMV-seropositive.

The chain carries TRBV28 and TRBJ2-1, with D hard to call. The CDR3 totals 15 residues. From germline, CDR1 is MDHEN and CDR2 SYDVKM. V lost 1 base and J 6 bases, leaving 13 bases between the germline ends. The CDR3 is CASSLSIRFFNEQFF. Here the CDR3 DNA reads TGTGCCAGCAGTTTATCGATTCGGTTTTTCAATGAGCAGTTCTTC.

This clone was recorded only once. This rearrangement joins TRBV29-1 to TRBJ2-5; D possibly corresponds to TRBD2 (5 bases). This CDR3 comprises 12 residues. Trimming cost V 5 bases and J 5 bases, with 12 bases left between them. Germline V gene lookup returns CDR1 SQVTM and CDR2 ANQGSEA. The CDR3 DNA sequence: TGCAGCGTTATAGGAGAGGGCGAGACCCAGTACTTC. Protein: CSVIGEGETQYF. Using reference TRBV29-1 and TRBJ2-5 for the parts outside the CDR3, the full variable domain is SAVISQKPSRDICQRGTSLTIQCQVDSQVTMMFWYRQQPGQSLTLIATANQGSEATYESGFVIDKFPISRPNLTFSTLTVSNMSPEDSSIYLCSVIGEGETQYFGPGTRLLVL.